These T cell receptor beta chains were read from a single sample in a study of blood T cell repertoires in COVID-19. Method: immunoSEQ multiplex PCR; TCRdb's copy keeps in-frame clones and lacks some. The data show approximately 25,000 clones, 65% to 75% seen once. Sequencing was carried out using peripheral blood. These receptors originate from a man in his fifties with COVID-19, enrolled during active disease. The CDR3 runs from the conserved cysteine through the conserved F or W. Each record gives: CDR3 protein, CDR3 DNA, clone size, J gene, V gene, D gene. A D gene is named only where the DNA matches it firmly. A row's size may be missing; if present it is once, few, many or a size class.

CDR3: CASSTRQGLNQPQHF
DNA: TGTGCCAGCAGCACCAGGCAGGGCCTGAATCAGCCCCAGCATTTT
size: medium-sized
J: TRBJ1-5
V: TRBV2
D: .

CDR3: CASSPRQPPTEAFF
DNA: TGTGCCAGCAGTCCCCGACAGCCCCCTACAGAAGCTTTCTTT
size: .
J: TRBJ1-1
V: TRBV27
D: .

CDR3: CASSLDGRIEQPQHF
DNA: TGCGCCAGCAGCTTGGATGGCAGGATCGAACAGCCCCAGCATTTT
size: .
J: TRBJ1-5
V: TRBV5-1
D: .

CDR3: CASSPTSEETQYF
DNA: TGTGCCAGCAGCCCGACTAGCGAGGAGACCCAGTACTTC
size: .
J: TRBJ2-5
V: TRBV5-4
D: TRBD2

CDR3: CATSDLYGYTF
DNA: TGTGCCACCAGTGACCTCTATGGCTACACCTTC
size: .
J: TRBJ1-2
V: TRBV24-1
D: .

CDR3: CASSPSGGYTGELFF
DNA: TGCGCCAGCAGCCCTAGCGGGGGCTATACCGGGGAGCTGTTTTTT
size: .
J: TRBJ2-2
V: TRBV5-1
D: TRBD2

CDR3: CASSYTGTGHQGGYTF
DNA: TGTGCCAGCAGCTATACCGGGACAGGGCACCAGGGTGGCTACACCTTC
size: .
J: TRBJ1-2
V: TRBV7-6
D: TRBD1

CDR3: CASAAGGSEKLFF
DNA: TGTGCCAGCGCTGCGGGGGGATCGGAAAAACTGTTTTTT
size: .
J: TRBJ1-4
V: TRBV7-9
D: .

CDR3: CASYKTGGESSGANVLTF
DNA: TGTGCCAGTTATAAGACAGGGGGCGAAAGCTCTGGGGCCAACGTCCTGACTTTC
size: .
J: TRBJ2-6
V: TRBV5-6
D: TRBD1

CDR3: CASALAEGTAGYTF
DNA: TGTGCCAGCGCACTCGCGGAGGGGACCGCTGGCTACACCTTC
size: .
J: TRBJ1-2
V: TRBV27
D: .

CDR3: CSVTGTGEGYTF
DNA: TGCAGCGTTACCGGGACAGGGGAGGGCTACACCTTC
size: .
J: TRBJ1-2
V: TRBV29-1
D: TRBD1

CDR3: CASSVGLQPQHF
DNA: TGTGCCAGCAGCGTGGGACTTCAGCCCCAGCATTTT
size: .
J: TRBJ1-5
V: TRBV28
D: .

CDR3: CASSRDRVNEQFF
DNA: TGTGCCAGCTCTCGGGACAGGGTGAATGAGCAGTTCTTC
size: .
J: TRBJ2-1
V: TRBV18
D: TRBD1

CDR3: CASTPVGQGGKETQYF
DNA: TGTGCCAGCACCCCGGTGGGACAGGGGGGGAAAGAGACCCAGTACTTC
size: .
J: TRBJ2-5
V: TRBV27
D: TRBD1

CDR3: CASSRGQGETYEQYF
DNA: TGTGCCAGTAGCCGCGGACAGGGTGAGACCTACGAGCAGTACTTC
size: .
J: TRBJ2-7
V: TRBV19
D: TRBD1

CDR3: CASKIMVQSTGELFF
DNA: TGCGCCAGCAAGATTATGGTACAATCCACCGGGGAGCTGTTTTTT
size: .
J: TRBJ2-2
V: TRBV5-1
D: .

CDR3: CASSLLVDRGRETQYF
DNA: TGTGCCAGCAGTTTATTGGTGGACAGGGGGCGGGAGACCCAGTACTTC
size: .
J: TRBJ2-5
V: TRBV28
D: TRBD1

CDR3: CASSEWGLAGEGNTGELFF
DNA: TGTGCCAGCAGTGAGTGGGGACTAGCGGGAGAGGGGAACACCGGGGAGCTGTTTTTT
size: medium-sized
J: TRBJ2-2
V: TRBV2
D: TRBD2

CDR3: CASGGTASGNTIYF
DNA: TGTGCCAGCGGGGGCACGGCCTCTGGAAACACCATATATTTT
size: .
J: TRBJ1-3
V: TRBV5-5
D: .

CDR3: CSAEDTGSPRRGPNQPQHF
DNA: TGCAGCGCCGAAGATACCGGATCCCCAAGGAGGGGCCCCAATCAGCCCCAGCATTTT
size: .
J: TRBJ1-5
V: TRBV29-1
D: .

CDR3: CARKDRSSYEQYF
DNA: TGTGCCAGAAAGGACAGGTCCTCCTACGAGCAGTACTTC
size: .
J: TRBJ2-7
V: TRBV21-1
D: .

CDR3: CASSQAQGLLRGYTF
DNA: TGTGCCAGCAGCCAAGCACAGGGGCTTCTGAGGGGCTACACCTTC
size: .
J: TRBJ1-2
V: TRBV14
D: TRBD1

CDR3: CASSRTVWKIF
DNA: TGTGCCAGCAGCCGGACAGTTTGGAAGATCTTC
size: .
J: TRBJ2-1
V: TRBV28
D: .

CDR3: CASSSMGAYILSYEQYF
DNA: TGTGCCAGCAGCTCGATGGGGGCCTACATACTCTCCTACGAGCAGTACTTC
size: .
J: TRBJ2-7
V: TRBV9
D: .

CDR3: CASSSSSGPTSNEQFF
DNA: TGCGCCAGCAGTAGCTCTAGCGGGCCAACGAGTAATGAGCAGTTCTTC
size: few
J: TRBJ2-1
V: TRBV10-2
D: TRBD2

CDR3: CASSTTSTDTQYF
DNA: TGTGCTAGCAGCACCACTAGCACAGATACGCAGTATTTT
size: once
J: TRBJ2-3
V: TRBV7-7
D: .

CDR3: CASSARRTGTSSSEQFF
DNA: TGTGCCAGCTCAGCTCGGCGCACCGGGACTAGCTCTTCTGAGCAGTTCTTC
size: .
J: TRBJ2-1
V: TRBV18
D: TRBD2

CDR3: CASATGTGGKGYTF
DNA: TGTGCCAGCGCAACCGGGACAGGGGGTAAGGGCTACACCTTC
size: .
J: TRBJ1-2
V: TRBV28
D: TRBD1

CDR3: CASSLRGQGAEGPQHF
DNA: TGTGCCAGCAGCTTGCGGGGACAGGGCGCGGAGGGGCCCCAGCATTTT
size: .
J: TRBJ1-5
V: TRBV5-6
D: TRBD1

CDR3: CASSEVGVGQPQHF
DNA: TGTGCCAGCAGTGAAGTCGGGGTAGGACAGCCCCAGCATTTT
size: .
J: TRBJ1-5
V: TRBV6-1
D: .

CDR3: CASSSGVGPMNTEAFF
DNA: TGTGCCAGCAGCTCCGGGGTCGGCCCAATGAACACTGAAGCTTTCTTT
size: once
J: TRBJ1-1
V: TRBV7-9
D: .

CDR3: CAWRTNRGRVEKLFF
DNA: TGTGCCTGGAGAACAAACAGGGGGCGAGTTGAAAAACTGTTTTTT
size: .
J: TRBJ1-4
V: TRBV30
D: TRBD1

CDR3: CASRSDRGRYNEQFF
DNA: TGTGCCAGCAGATCCGACAGGGGCCGGTACAATGAGCAGTTCTTC
size: few
J: TRBJ2-1
V: TRBV7-2
D: TRBD1

CDR3: CASSVLTGGETQYF
DNA: TGTGCCAGCAGTGTTCTGACAGGGGGAGAGACCCAGTACTTC
size: few
J: TRBJ2-5
V: TRBV2
D: TRBD1

CDR3: CASSQVYLAGADTQYF
DNA: TGTGCCAGCAGCCAAGTTTACCTAGCGGGAGCAGATACGCAGTATTTT
size: .
J: TRBJ2-3
V: TRBV3-1/TRBV3-2
D: TRBD2

CDR3: CATSDPGTGGNKDTQYF
DNA: TGTGCCACCAGTGACCCCGGGACAGGGGGCAACAAAGATACGCAGTATTTT
size: .
J: TRBJ2-3
V: TRBV24-1
D: TRBD1

CDR3: CASSAGQIYEQYF
DNA: TGCGCCAGCAGTGCGGGACAAATCTACGAGCAGTACTTC
size: .
J: TRBJ2-7
V: TRBV10-1
D: .